A single sample gave rise to the 20 T cell receptor beta chains below, sequenced in a study of blood T cells in healthy people across ages. Combining a sample-barcoded 5' primer with a J-beta primer mix, a second PCR ran for about 7 to 11 cycles. MiXCR, applied by TCRdb to the 5' RACE reads, yields one record per CDR3 protein. The data hold some 1.4 million distinct CDR3 sequences, with approximately 42% observed a single time. The sample taken for sequencing was blood. The receptor source for this set is a woman aged 18-29 years in good health.

This clonotype was picked up a small number of times. The V gene is TRBV5-5, the J gene TRBJ2-2, with D unclear. CDR1 is SGHKS and CDR2 is YYEKEE in the germline V gene (reference sequence). This CDR3 region has 12 residues. Trimming cost V 3 bases and J 4 bases, with 4 bases left between them. CDR3 sequence reads: CASSWATGELFF. CDR3 DNA sequence: TGTGCCAGCAGCTGGGCCACCGGGGAGCTGTTTTTT.

Only one count was recorded for this clonotype. The chain carries TRBV10-3 and TRBJ2-1; D is unresolved. CDR1 ENHRY and CDR2 SYGVKD come from the germline V gene. The ends were cut back, 7 bases at V and 8 bases at J, with 21 bases in the middle. The CDR3 loop spans 15 amino acids. The CDR3 DNA sequence: TGTGCCATCACCCTAGGGCCTATCCTAAGGGATGAGCAGTTCTTC. It yields the protein CAITLGPILRDEQFF.

Worth noting for this clonotype: One junction end disagrees with the germline gene, perhaps due to a read error. The chain employs TRBV5-1 and TRBJ2-4, with D perhaps matching TRBD2 (5 bases). The DNA matches TRBJ2-5 better at its end, which makes the J call doubtful. In germline, CDR1 is SGHRS, CDR2 YFSETQ. The CDR3 runs to 15 residues. CDR3 region: CAGSLGVGREETQYF. For the CDR3, the DNA is TGCGCCGGCAGCTTGGGAGTTGGCAGAGAAGAGACCCAGTACTTC.

This sequence joins TRBV6-5 and TRBJ1-4; tentatively, D is TRBD1 (5 bases). Germline V gene lookup returns CDR1 MNHEY and CDR2 SVGAGI. The V gene lost 7 bases and the J gene lost 8 bases, with 17 bases spanning the gap. This CDR3 comprises 14 residues. CDR3 loop: CASMKQGHEEKLFF. CDR3 sequence (DNA): TGTGCCAGCATGAAGCAGGGTCACGAAGAAAAACTGTTTTTT.

The chain combines TRBV11-1 with TRBJ1-2; a weak D match, TRBD1 (6 bases). V was pared by 6 bases and J by 7 bases, with 12 bases between. Germline assignment: CDR1 SGHAT and CDR2 FQDESV (reference sequence). CDR3 length equals 12 residues. CDR3 residues: CASSRQESGYTF. The CDR3 DNA reads TGTGCCAGCAGTCGACAGGAAAGTGGCTACACCTTC.

This clonotype came up many times. CDR3 region: CASNNEQYF. In nucleotides, the CDR3 is TGTGCCAGCAATAACGAGCAGTACTTC. The rearrangement uses TRBV27 and TRBJ2-7; D call uncertain. Germline V CDR1 and CDR2: MNHEY, SMNVEV (reference sequence). V lost 7 bases, J lost 5 bases, and 3 bases lay in between. This CDR3 has 9 residues.

The V gene is TRBV6-5, the J gene TRBJ2-1, with D perhaps matching TRBD2 (6 bases). The end of the DNA fits TRBJ2-7 better, so the J call may be wrong. Germline V CDR1 and CDR2: MNHEY, SVGAGI. This CDR3 comprises 15 residues. CDR3 region: CASSQTSPGFYEQYF. For the CDR3, the DNA is TGTGCCAGCAGCCAAACTAGCCCTGGTTTTTATGAGCAGTACTTC.

Concerning this clonotype itself: A read error may produce the germline difference seen at one junction end. The V and J genes are TRBV11-2 and TRBJ2-3, with TRBD2 matching over 7 bases. CDR1 SGHAT and CDR2 FQNNGV come from the germline V gene. There are 15 residues in the CDR3. The CDR3 nucleotides read TGTACCAGCAGCTACAGCGGGACCGGGGGGGATACGCAGTATTTT. Residues: CTSSYSGTGGDTQYF.

The V call is TRBV7-6, the J call TRBJ1-5; D remains unclear. CDR3 length equals 17 residues. In germline, CDR1 is SGHVS, CDR2 FNYEAQ. Trimming removed 0 bases at V and 0 bases at J, with 12 bases between. The CDR3 nucleotides are TGTGCCAGCAGCTTAGCGGTTTCACCGTATAGCAATCAGCCCCAGCATTTT. It encodes CASSLAVSPYSNQPQHF.

The J gene is TRBJ2-3, the V gene TRBV12-3 or TRBV12-4, with 9 bases fitting TRBD2. The trim removed 6 bases at V and 5 bases at J, leaving 9 bases unmatched. This CDR3 contains 15 residues. As DNA, the CDR3 is TGTGCCAGCAGCATTAGCGGGGGTGGTGTAGATACGCAGTATTTT. As protein: CASSISGGGVDTQYF.

This chain connects TRBV7-9 to TRBJ1-4, with a tentative D call TRBD1 (6 bases). The CDR3 sequence is 17 residues long. Germline CDR1 and CDR2: SEHNR and FQNEAQ (reference sequence). V lost 5 bases and J 0 bases, leaving 16 bases between the germline ends. The CDR3 nucleotides read TGTGCCAGCAGCCCCCCGACAGGCGATACAACTAATGAAAAACTGTTTTTT. It codes for CASSPPTGDTTNEKLFF.

The chain joins TRBV12-3 or TRBV12-4 to TRBJ2-1, with 12 positions matching TRBD2. Trimming cost V 6 bases and J 10 bases; bases outside gene matches: 10. The CDR3 has 15 residues. CDR3 in DNA: TGTGCCAGCAGCTTCGGACTAGCGGGATACTACGAGCAGTTCTTC. Protein product: CASSFGLAGYYEQFF.

The chain is built from TRBV9 and TRBJ2-1; D might be TRBD1 or TRBD2, each matching 5 bases. Looked up from germline, CDR1 is SGDLS and CDR2 is YYNGEE. CDR3 length equals 17 residues. Trimming left V 0 bases short and J 6 bases short, with 19 bases between. The CDR3 DNA is TGTGCCAGCAGCGTAGATGGGGCGGGCGGTGGATCCAATGAGCAGTTCTTC. As protein: CASSVDGAGGGSNEQFF.

The sample holds a few counts of this clonotype. This rearrangement joins TRBV7-9 to TRBJ1-2; D unclear. Trimming took off 5 bases at V and 2 bases at J, with 15 bases between the two ends. Looked up from germline, CDR1 is SEHNR and CDR2 is FQNEAQ (reference sequence). The CDR3 runs to 15 residues. CDR3 protein: CASSHDTIQNYGYTF. CDR3 coding DNA: TGTGCCAGCAGCCATGACACCATACAGAACTATGGCTACACCTTC. Filled out from reference TRBV7-9 and TRBJ1-2, the complete variable domain reads DTGVSQNPRHKITKRGQNVTFRCDPISEHNRLYWYRQTLGQGPEFLTYFQNEAQLEKSRLLSDRFSAERPKGSFSTLEIQRTEQGDSAMYLCASSHDTIQNYGYTFGSGTRLTVV.

The rearrangement joins TRBV21-1 to TRBJ2-1; the table's D call of TRBD2 was not tested on the DNA. TRBV21-1 is given as a pseudogene. This CDR3 region has 19 residues. This chain's CDR3 is CASSKESRLAGDPGDEQFF. In nucleotides, the CDR3 is TGTGCCAGCAGCAAAGAGTCTCGACTAGCGGGCGACCCGGGGGATGAGCAGTTCTTC.

The rearrangement joins TRBV7-2 to TRBJ2-6; D is uncertain. Trimming left V 1 base short and J 4 bases short, with 8 bases between. The CDR3 contains 15 residues. The germline CDR1 and CDR2 sequences are SGHTA and FQGNSA. The CDR3 DNA is TGTGCCAGCAGCTTAGACCTGGGCGGGGCCAACGTCCTGACTTTC. Its translation: CASSLDLGGANVLTF.

This clonotype has at least ten counts. The rearrangement links TRBV3-1 to TRBJ2-1, with D perhaps matching TRBD1 or TRBD2 (6 bases each). The CDR3 length is 14 residues. Germline values: CDR1 LGHDT, CDR2 YNNKEL (reference sequence). V was shortened by 4 bases and J by 2 bases, with 9 bases between the two germline ends. CDR3 amino acids: CASSPRDTYNEQFF. The DNA for the CDR3 is TGTGCCAGCAGCCCGCGGGACACCTACAATGAGCAGTTCTTC.

This clonotype has a single count. The V gene is TRBV12-3 or TRBV12-4, the J gene TRBJ2-1; D may be TRBD1 or TRBD2 (5 bases each). The V gene lost 10 bases and the J gene lost 0 bases, with 16 bases spanning the gap. The CDR3 is 15 residues long. CDR3 nucleotide sequence: TGTGCCACCTCGGGGACGGAGAGCTCCTACAATGAGCAGTTCTTC. Its protein is CATSGTESSYNEQFF.

The chain recombines TRBV12-3 or TRBV12-4 with TRBJ2-3; D not certain. Trimming took off 6 bases at V and 8 bases at J, with 12 bases between the two ends. The CDR3 covers 12 residues. CDR3 nucleotides: TGTGCCAGCAGCCCGAGAGCAGCTACGCAGTATTTT. Its protein product is CASSPRAATQYF.

The sample holds a few counts of this clonotype. V is TRBV29-1 and J is TRBJ1-2; D is unresolved. V lost 8 bases and J 6 bases, leaving 13 bases between the germline ends. The germline CDR1 and CDR2 sequences are SQVTM and ANQGSEA. The CDR3 spans 11 residues. The CDR3 region has the DNA TGCAGCAGTGATCCTGGGCATGGCTACACCTTC. This codes for CSSDPGHGYTF.